These 2 T cell receptor beta chains share one sample of origin, sequenced in a study of cytomegalovirus exposure and HLA in healthy donors. The primer mix had 60 Vbeta and 13 Jbeta primers. The protocol was immunoSEQ multiplex PCR, while the TCRdb copy is restricted to in-frame clones and leaves out a portion. The data contain some 160,000 clones, around three quarters of them singletons. Sequenced sample: PBMCs. The receptors come from a man aged 45-65 years in good health and CMV-seropositive.

The V and J genes are TRBV5-1 and TRBJ2-7; 8 nucleotides match TRBD2. The CDR3 consists of 15 residues. The germline V gene encodes CDR1 SGHRS and CDR2 YFSETQ. V lost 0 bases, J lost 5 bases, and 7 bases stayed unmatched. The CDR3 DNA sequence: TGCGCCAGCAGCTTGGACGGCGGGGGGCTCGACGAGCAGTACTTC. Translated, it gives CASSLDGGGLDEQYF.

This sequence joins TRBV29-1 and TRBJ1-1; 7 bases are a match to TRBD1. The CDR3 loop spans 13 amino acids. CDR1 SQVTM and CDR2 ANQGSEA come from the germline V gene. V dropped 8 bases and J dropped 4; count of bases not matched to a gene: 10. The DNA of the CDR3 is TGCAGCTTTAGACAGGGTGTGAGCACTGAAGCTTTCTTT. Its protein is CSFRQGVSTEAFF.